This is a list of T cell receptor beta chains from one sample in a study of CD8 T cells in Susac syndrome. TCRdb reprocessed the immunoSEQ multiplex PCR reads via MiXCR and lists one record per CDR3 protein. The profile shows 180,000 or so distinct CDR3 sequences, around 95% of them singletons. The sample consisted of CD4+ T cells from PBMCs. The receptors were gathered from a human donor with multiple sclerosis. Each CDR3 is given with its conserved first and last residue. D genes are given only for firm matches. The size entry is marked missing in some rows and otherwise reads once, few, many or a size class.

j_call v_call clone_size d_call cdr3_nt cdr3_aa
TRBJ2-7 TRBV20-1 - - TGCAGTGCCCGACAGAGCTCCTACGAGCAGTACTTC CSARQSSYEQYF
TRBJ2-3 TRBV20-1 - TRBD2 TGCAGTGCTTCCGGACTAGCCGTCCCAGATACGCAGTATTTT CSASGLAVPDTQYF
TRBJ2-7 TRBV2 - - TGTGCCAGCGCACTAGGGCACACCTACGAGCAGTACTTC CASALGHTYEQYF
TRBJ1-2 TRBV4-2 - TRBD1 TGTGCCAGCAGCCACCCGACAGGGGTAGGTGGCTACACCTTC CASSHPTGVGGYTF
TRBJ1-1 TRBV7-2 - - TGTGCCAGCAGCCACGGGGAGGGATACATGAACACTGAAGCTTTCTTT CASSHGEGYMNTEAFF
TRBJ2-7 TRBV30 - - TGTGCCTGGAGTGTGGGGGTATACGAGCAGTACTTC CAWSVGVYEQYF
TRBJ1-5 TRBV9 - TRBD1 TGTGCCAGCAGCGTGACAGGGGGCTTCAATCAGCCCCAGCATTTT CASSVTGGFNQPQHF
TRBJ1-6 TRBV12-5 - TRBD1 TGTGCTAGTGGTCCCTCCCGGGACAGCCATTCACCCCTCCACTTT CASGPSRDSHSPLHF
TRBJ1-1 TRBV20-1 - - TGCAGTGTCGGGGGGCGCGTCAACACTGAAGCTTTCTTT CSVGGRVNTEAFF
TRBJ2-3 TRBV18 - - TGTGCCAGCTTGACCCGGACCCAAGATACAGATACGCAGTATTTT CASLTRTQDTDTQYF
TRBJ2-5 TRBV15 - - TGTGCCACCAGCAGACCCGGGGCTAGGCAAGAGACCCAGTACTTC CATSRPGARQETQYF
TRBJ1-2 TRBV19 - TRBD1 TGTGCCAGTAGGTTGGACAGGCTCTATGGCTACACCTTC CASRLDRLYGYTF
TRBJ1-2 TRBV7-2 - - TGTGCCAGCAGCGCTATACCTCCGGGACACCCGTTTTCTAACTATGGCTACACCTTC CASSAIPPGHPFSNYGYTF
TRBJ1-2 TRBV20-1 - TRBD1 TGCAGTGCCCCTGGACAGGCGAACTATGGCTACACCTTC CSAPGQANYGYTF
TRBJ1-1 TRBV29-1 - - TGCAGCGTTGTGGCATGGAACACTGAAGCTTTCTTT CSVVAWNTEAFF
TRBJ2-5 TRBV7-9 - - TGTGCCAGCAGCTCCCGGGACATGGAGACCCAGTACTTC CASSSRDMETQYF
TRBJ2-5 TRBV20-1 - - TGCAGTGCCTGGCTTGGGGAGACCCAGTACTTC CSAWLGETQYF
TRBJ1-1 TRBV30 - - TGTGCCTGGAGAGGACAGCTTGAAGCTTTCTTT CAWRGQLEAFF
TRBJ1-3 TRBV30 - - TGTGCCTGGAGAGGACAGCCGCGGAACACCATATATTTT CAWRGQPRNTIYF
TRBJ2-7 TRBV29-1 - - TGCAGCGTTGTTAAGGATATGCGCGGGGAGCAGTACTTC CSVVKDMRGEQYF
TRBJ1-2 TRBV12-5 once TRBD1 TGTGCTAGTGGTTTGACGTTGGGACAGGGCTATGGCTACACCTTC CASGLTLGQGYGYTF
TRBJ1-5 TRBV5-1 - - TGCGCCAGCAGTTGGGAGGGGATGAGCAATCAGCCCCAGCATTTT CASSWEGMSNQPQHF
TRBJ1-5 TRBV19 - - TGTGCCAGTAGTATAGGGGGGGATCAGCCCCAGCATTTT CASSIGGDQPQHF
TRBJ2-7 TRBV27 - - TGTGCCAGCAGTTCCCGGACAGTCCACGAGCAGTACTTC CASSSRTVHEQYF
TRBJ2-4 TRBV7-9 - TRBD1 TGTGCCAGCAGCTCCCGACAGGGTAGGAACATTCAGTACTTC CASSSRQGRNIQYF
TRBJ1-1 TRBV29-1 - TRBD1 TGCAGCGCTTCGACAGGGGGTGAAGCTTTCTTT CSASTGGEAFF
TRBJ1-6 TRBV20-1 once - TGCAGTGCCCCCCTGAGCCTCACTTCCAAGGGTGGGTATAATTCACCCCTCCACTTT CSAPLSLTSKGGYNSPLHF
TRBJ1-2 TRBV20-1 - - TGCAGTGCTAGGCTGGACAGAACTAACTATGGCTACACCTTC CSARLDRTNYGYTF
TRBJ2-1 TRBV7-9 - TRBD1 TGTGCCAGCAGCCCCCGGGACAGGGGGGAAAATGAGCAGTTCTTC CASSPRDRGENEQFF
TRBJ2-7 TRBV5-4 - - TGTGCCAGCAGCTTGGCAAGCGAGTTAAATGGGGAGCAGTACTTC CASSLASELNGEQYF
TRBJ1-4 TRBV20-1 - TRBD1 TGCAGTGCTAGATGGGACAGGGTAAATGAAAAACTGTTTTTT CSARWDRVNEKLFF
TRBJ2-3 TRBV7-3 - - TGTGCCAGCAGCTTAGTCGGTAGCGGAGCCGATACGCAGTATTTT CASSLVGSGADTQYF
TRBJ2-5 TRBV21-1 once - TGTGCCAGCAGCAAAGGAAGTTTTCAAGAGACCCAGTACTTC CASSKGSFQETQYF
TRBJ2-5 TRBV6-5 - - TGTGCCACGGGCGTGGAGACCCAGTACTTC CATGVETQYF
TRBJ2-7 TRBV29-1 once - TGCAGCGTGGTTCCTTCTTCATCCTACGAGCAGTACTTC CSVVPSSSYEQYF
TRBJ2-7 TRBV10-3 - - TGTGCCATCAGCAGGGACCGTTACTACGAGCAGTACTTC CAISRDRYYEQYF